What follows is one T cell receptor (beta chain) and its context. The antigen is unknown. This specimen comes from a study of cytotoxic CD8 clonotypes in ibrutinib-treated CLL. About the study: Patients attained some 25 partial and 2 complete responses; at median around 5.5 years, approximately 15 remained remitted while 12 progressed. Whole-study findings and limits: Clonality went up at ibrutinib response and then declined back toward baseline at progression.

The repertoire was sequenced with immunoSEQ multiplex PCR; TCRdb's copy has only in-frame clones and lacks some. The data show about 140,000 clones, 77% seen once. From germline, CDR1 is SGHNT and CDR2 YYREEE (reference sequence). With V trimmed by 1 base and J by 5 bases, 5 bases remained unmatched. This CDR3 has 14 amino acids. The source of this sequence is a human donor with chronic lymphocytic leukemia. Sequencing used PBMCs, obtained after 12 months of ibrutinib treatment. The V gene is TRBV5-4, the J gene TRBJ2-7; 8 bases are shared with TRBD1. The CDR3, as DNA: TGTGCCAGCAGCTTGACGACAGGGGAAGACGAGCAGTACTTC. Protein sequence: CASSLTTGEDEQYF.